The 19 T cell receptor beta chains in this list originate from one sample, sequenced in a study of T cells in Graves' hyperthyroidism and ophthalmopathy. RNA transcripts were the template for amplifying TCR beta CDR3 regions. In the first-round RT-PCR of the TCR CDR3, the HTBI primer set was used. In TCRdb, the multiplex PCR reads were re-called with MiXCR into one record per CDR3 protein. The repertoire holds approximately 400,000 distinct CDR3 sequences, about 13% seen once, with around 20% in the top ten. Material for sequencing was blood. The source is a man younger than 40 with Graves' hyperthyroidism that later progressed to Graves' ophthalmopathy.

V is TRBV9 and J is TRBJ1-4; D is unclear. The CDR3 runs 13 residues. The ends were cut back, 4 bases at V and 6 bases at J, with 10 bases in the middle. Per germline, CDR1 SGDLS and CDR2 YYNGEE. CDR3 region: CASSPEVYEKLFF. DNA for the CDR3: TGTGCCAGCAGCCCAGAGGTGTATGAAAAACTGTTTTTT.

This clonotype turned up a few times. The chain couples TRBV12-3 or TRBV12-4 to TRBJ2-7; TRBD1 agrees at 8 bases. Germline trimming cut 6 bases from V and 7 bases from J; bases unmatched to any gene: 5. The CDR3 consists of 12 residues. The CDR3 region has the DNA TGTGCCAGCAGGGGGACAGGCAAAGAGCAGTACTTC. Translating it yields CASRGTGKEQYF.

This clonotype was seen ten or more times. The chain uses TRBV6-1 and TRBJ1-2; D is ambiguous. The CDR3 runs 13 residues. The V gene lost 5 bases and the J gene lost 1 base, with 8 bases spanning the gap. Germline CDR1 and CDR2: MNHNS and SASEGT. CDR3 DNA sequence: TGTGCCAGCAGTAAGACCATTAACTATGGCTACACCTTC. Translating gives CASSKTINYGYTF.

This clonotype occurred many times. The rearrangement joins TRBV20-1 to TRBJ1-5, with D possibly being TRBD1 (5 bases). V gave up 6 bases and J gave up 7 bases, with 16 bases separating them. The germline CDR1 and CDR2 sequences are DFQATT and SNEGSKA (reference sequence). CDR3 size: 13 residues. In DNA form, the CDR3 reads TGCAGTGCCCGGGCAGGGTTTGGGCAGCCCCAGCATTTT. Translating it yields CSARAGFGQPQHF.

This clonotype showed up many times. The rearrangement joins TRBV11-2 to TRBJ2-1, with D perhaps given as TRBD1 or TRBD2 (5 bases each). Germline lookup yields CDR1 SGHAT and CDR2 FQNNGV. The CDR3 is made up of 14 amino acids. V shed 5 bases and J shed 4 bases, with 12 bases lying between them. In nucleotides, the CDR3 is TGTGCCAGCAGCCTGGTTGGGGGATACAATGAGCAGTTCTTC. This codes for CASSLVGGYNEQFF.

Many counts were recorded for this clonotype. The J gene is TRBJ2-3, the V gene TRBV6-5; TRBD2 is a possible D gene (6 bases). Trimming stripped 0 bases from V and 10 bases from J, with 17 bases between. CDR1 is MNHEY and CDR2 is SVGAGI in the germline V gene. The CDR3 is made up of 15 amino acids. CDR3 region: CASSYSKVGLRAQYF. The CDR3 bases are TGTGCCAGCAGTTACTCGAAAGTCGGACTACGGGCGCAGTATTTT.

In the case of this clonotype: A much more abundant neighbour one base away suggests this may be a read error. V is TRBV30 and J is TRBJ1-3; D not resolved. The germline V gene has CDR1 GTSNPN and CDR2 SVGIG (reference sequence). The CDR3 loop spans 12 amino acids. The CDR3 bases are TGTGCCCGACAAACTGGTGGAAACACCATGTATTTT. Amino acid sequence: CARQTGGNTMYF.

This clonotype showed up many times. This chain links TRBV15 with TRBJ1-5; TRBD1 might be the D (5 bases). The length of the CDR3 is 17 residues. Trimming stripped 0 bases from V and 0 bases from J, with 12 bases between. From germline, CDR1 is LNHNV and CDR2 YYDKDF (reference sequence). Here the CDR3 reads CATSREAAGNSNQPQHF. CDR3 coding DNA: TGTGCCACCAGCAGAGAGGCGGCAGGGAATAGCAATCAGCCCCAGCATTTT.

This clonotype showed up just a few times. The chain has TRBV13 and TRBJ2-1; D is uncertain. Germline loops: CDR1 PRHDT, CDR2 FYEKMQ (reference sequence). Trimming shortened V by 4 bases and J by 0 bases, and 13 bases separated the two germline ends. This CDR3 has 16 amino acids. CDR3 DNA: TGTGCCAGCAGCTCCCGCCCGCCGCGCTCCTACAATGAGCAGTTCTTC. Amino acid sequence: CASSSRPPRSYNEQFF.

J is TRBJ2-7 and V is TRBV4-1, with D perhaps TRBD1 (5 bases). V was trimmed by 0 bases and J by 4 bases, leaving 13 bases between them. Germline loops: CDR1 MGHRA, CDR2 YSYEKL. The CDR3 is made up of 15 amino acids. The CDR3 nucleotides are TGCGCCAGCAGCCAAGAATGGTCCAGGGAATACGAGCAGTACTTC. It specifies CASSQEWSREYEQYF.

A word on this clonotype: A much larger clone differs from this one at a single base, so this may be a read error. Lacking the conserved final phenylalanine or tryptophan, this CDR3 likely reflects a read error. The chain couples TRBV20-1 to TRBJ2-7; D ambiguous. The DNA end is more similar to TRBJ2-5, so the J call may be wrong. Germline V gene data show CDR1 as DFQATT and CDR2 as SNEGSKA (reference sequence). The length of the CDR3 is 11 residues. The chain's CDR3 is CSARKGETQYL. The CDR3 DNA reads as TGCAGTGCTAGGAAAGGGGAGACCCAGTACTTG.

This chain connects TRBV15 to TRBJ2-2; 12 bases align to TRBD2. The germline V gene has CDR1 LNHNV and CDR2 YYDKDF (reference sequence). After removal of 0 bases from V and 5 bases from J, the junction contained 4 bases not matched to a gene. The CDR3 runs 17 residues. Here the CDR3 reads CATSRDGTSGLTGELFF. DNA of the CDR3: TGTGCCACCAGCAGAGATGGGACTAGCGGGCTGACCGGGGAGCTGTTTTTT.

The chain couples TRBV28 to TRBJ2-3; possible D gene TRBD1, 5 bases. Trimming shortened V by 5 bases and J by 4 bases, and 19 bases separated the two germline ends. This CDR3 spans 16 amino acids. Germline V gene data show CDR1 as MDHEN and CDR2 as SYDVKM. CDR3 DNA: TGTGCCAGCAGTACCCGAGACCCTAAAGGGGCAGATACGCAGTATTTT. It is translated as CASSTRDPKGADTQYF.

The chain links TRBV2 to TRBJ2-1; a weak D match, TRBD1 (6 bases). From germline, CDR1 is SNHLY and CDR2 FYNNEI. The CDR3 length is 12 residues. With 6 bases removed from V and 15 bases from J, the gap between germline ends came to 18 bases. Here the CDR3 reads CASSKTGLGRFF. The CDR3 bases are TGTGCCAGCAGCAAAACAGGGTTGGGTCGGTTCTTC.

This chain links TRBV7-9 with TRBJ2-1, with 8 bases lining up with TRBD2. The trim removed 4 bases at V and 9 bases at J, leaving 14 bases unmatched. The germline gives CDR1 SEHNR, CDR2 FQNEAQ (reference sequence). This CDR3 region has 16 residues. DNA of the CDR3: TGTGCCAGCAGCTCCTCTGGACTAGCTCAGGACCTTGAGCAGTTCTTC. Its protein is CASSSSGLAQDLEQFF.

This clonotype has a count of ten or more. The V gene is TRBV11-2, the J gene TRBJ1-1; D ambiguous. Germline-derived CDR1 and CDR2 are SGHAT and FQNNGV. This CDR3 contains 14 residues. V was cut by 5 bases and J by 0 bases, with 10 bases left in between. CDR3 region: CASSPPGMNTEAFF. CDR3 nucleotide sequence: TGTGCCAGCAGCCCCCCGGGGATGAACACTGAAGCTTTCTTT.

This clonotype appeared a few times. This chain links TRBV5-1 with TRBJ2-2, with D unclear. Germline loops: CDR1 SGHRS, CDR2 YFSETQ. The CDR3 loop spans 12 amino acids. The ends were cut back, 4 bases at V and 7 bases at J, with 8 bases in the middle. The CDR3 sequence is CASSTAGGELFF. The CDR3 DNA follows: TGCGCCAGCAGCACCGCTGGCGGGGAGCTGTTTTTT.

The gene calls are TRBV11-2 and TRBJ2-3; 9 bases fit TRBD2. Per germline, CDR1 SGHAT and CDR2 FQNNGV. CDR3 size: 17 residues. The J segment lost 2 bases and the V segment lost 5 bases, leaving 11 bases of the junction unmatched. This CDR3 reads CASSLSGGVTTTDTQYF. CDR3 sequence (DNA): TGTGCCAGCAGCCTTAGCGGGGGCGTTACCACCACAGATACGCAGTATTTT.

This clonotype was seen a few times. V usage is TRBV6-1 and J usage is TRBJ1-5; 8 nucleotides line up with TRBD1. CDR1 is MNHNS, CDR2 SASEGT, per germline. The CDR3 totals 14 residues. Trimming removed 8 bases from V and 4 bases from J; junction bases left unmatched: 7. DNA for the CDR3: TGTGCCAGCGTGAGGACAGGGCTTAATCAGCCCCAGCATTTT. Protein sequence: CASVRTGLNQPQHF.